This record covers a single T cell receptor beta chain. Its antigen is still unknown. Researchers reported sorting CD4+ naive, central memory, regulatory and stem cell-like memory cells via CD45RO/CCR7/CD25/CD127/CD95/CD27. The data are from a study of beta chain features in type 1 diabetes. Study-wide results and caveats: In comparison with healthy donors, patients had naive, central memory and Treg TCRB repertoires that appeared more similar. PCR, the amplification step, might favor shorter templates, equally in patients and controls. Sequencing of cDNA might inflate the share of cells that strongly express TCR.

The V end was cut by 6 bases, the J end by 12 bases, with 14 bases between. Germline CDR1 is MNHEY and CDR2 is SMNVEV (reference sequence). This CDR3 comprises 11 residues. Sequencing targeted expressed TCRB transcripts, as all isolated RNA had been reverse transcribed. The repertoire was sequenced with immunoSEQ multiplex PCR; TCRdb's copy has only in-frame clones and lacks some. The sample lists under 450,000 clones, roughly 13% occurring once. The receptor's source is a young man in good health. The chain couples TRBV27 to TRBJ1-2; D may be TRBD1 (6 bases). The specimen was naive CD4+ T cells from blood. The CDR3 here is CASRTTGSNTF. The DNA for the CDR3 is TGTGCCAGCAGAACGACAGGCTCCAACACCTTC.